Each of the 25 T cell receptor beta chains below was sequenced from the same sample in a study of STAT5B mutations in CD4+ large granular lymphocyte leukemia. Only in-frame clones appear in the TCRdb table, and some are missing; sequencing was by immunoSEQ multiplex PCR. The sample yields 25,000 to 30,000 clones, roughly 79% seen once. Sequenced sample: CD4+ T cells from blood buffy coats. These receptor sequences come from a human donor in good health.

This chain uses TRBV11-3 with TRBJ2-5; tentatively, D is TRBD2 (5 bases). Germline-derived CDR1 and CDR2 are SGHNT and YENEEA. The CDR3 is made up of 15 amino acids. The V end lost 6 bases, the J end lost 5 bases, and 19 bases lay between the germline ends. The CDR3 coding sequence is TGTGCCAGCAGTCTTTCAGGATTCGCGGGTGAGACCCAGTACTTC. It translates to CASSLSGFAGETQYF.

The chain recombines TRBV19 with TRBJ1-4, with D perhaps matching TRBD1 (6 bases). CDR1 LNHDA and CDR2 SQIVND come from the germline V gene (reference sequence). V was clipped by 11 bases and J by 6 bases, with 16 bases between them. The CDR3 contains 13 residues. For the CDR3, the DNA is TGTGCCTCCACCGCGGGGGCGCATGAAAAACTGTTTTTT. Translating gives CASTAGAHEKLFF.

There are a few counts of this clone. CDR3 DNA sequence: TGTGCCAGCAGTCTAAACTCTGGGGCCAACGTCCTGACTTTC. It specifies CASSLNSGANVLTF. V is TRBV7-3 and J is TRBJ2-6; the D is unclear. The CDR3 is 14 amino acids. From germline, CDR1 is SGHTA and CDR2 FQGTGA. With 6 bases removed from V and 0 bases from J, the gap between germline ends came to 6 bases.

For this clone: Within the sample, other DNA sequences also encode this same CDR3. CDR3 sequence reads: CASSLNSDRGNSPLHF. CDR3 nucleotide sequence: TGTGCCAGCAGCTTAAATTCCGACAGGGGGAATTCACCCCTCCACTTT. The V call is TRBV7-8, the J call TRBJ1-6; TRBD1 matches 9 bases. The CDR3 totals 16 residues. The J segment lost 7 bases and the V segment lost 2 bases, leaving 6 bases of the junction unmatched. Germline loops: CDR1 SGHVS, CDR2 FQNEAQ.

The chain combines TRBV25-1 with TRBJ2-2; D uncertain. This CDR3 region has 13 residues. Trimming stripped 5 bases from V and 8 bases from J, with 12 bases between. Germline lookup yields CDR1 MGHDK and CDR2 SYGVNS. The CDR3: CASSKTAHGELFF. CDR3 bases: TGTGCCAGCAGTAAAACAGCTCATGGGGAGCTGTTTTTT.

The V gene is TRBV30, the J gene TRBJ2-3, with 8 nucleotides matching TRBD2. Trimming at V came to 7 bases and at J to 7 bases, leaving 10 bases not matched to a gene. Germline CDR1 and CDR2: GTSNPN and SVGIG (reference sequence). The CDR3 runs 13 residues. The CDR3 DNA is TGTGCCTCTGAGGCGGGAGGAGGGAATACGCAGTATTTT. Translation gives CASEAGGGNTQYF.

This clone showed up just once. V usage is TRBV27 and J usage is TRBJ2-5; D gene uncertain. The CDR3 runs 13 residues. In germline, CDR1 is MNHEY, CDR2 SMNVEV (reference sequence). V was clipped by 4 bases and J by 5 bases, with 11 bases between them. In nucleotides, the CDR3 is TGTGCCAGCAGTTCGGCAACTCTTGAGACCCAGTACTTC. It specifies CASSSATLETQYF.

This chain uses TRBV25-1 with TRBJ1-5, with D possibly being TRBD1 (5 bases). The CDR3 has 14 residues. Between the trimmed V and J ends, which lost 3 bases and 2 bases, there was a span of 8 bases. Per the germline V gene, CDR1 is MGHDK and CDR2 is SYGVNS. CDR3 in amino acids: CASSDPGGNQPQHF. CDR3 in DNA: TGTGCCAGCAGTGATCCGGGGGGCAATCAGCCCCAGCATTTT.

This clone was counted only a few times. The rearrangement joins TRBV9 to TRBJ1-5; D remains unclear. Germline CDR1 reads SGDLS; CDR2 reads YYNGEE. Trimming left V 2 bases short and J 0 bases short, with 9 bases between. The CDR3 totals 15 residues. The CDR3 DNA follows: TGTGCCAGCAGCGTTGGCGGTGATAGCAATCAGCCCCAGCATTTT. Translating it yields CASSVGGDSNQPQHF.

The V and J genes are TRBV4-1 and TRBJ1-5; D perhaps matches TRBD1 (5 bases). Per germline, CDR1 MGHRA and CDR2 YSYEKL. V shed 2 bases and J shed 4 bases, with 9 bases lying between them. This CDR3 spans 14 amino acids. CDR3 sequence (DNA): TGCGCCAGCAGCCAACAGGGAGGGAATCAGCCCCAGCATTTT. This translates into CASSQQGGNQPQHF.

This clone has a handful of counts. The chain employs TRBV7-3 and TRBJ2-3, with 11 nucleotides matching TRBD2. Germline V gene sequence: CDR1 SGHTA, CDR2 FQGTGA. This CDR3 contains 16 residues. V lost 4 bases to trimming and J lost 6 bases; unmatched junction nucleotides: 9. CDR3 coding DNA: TGTGCCAGCAGCTCCCCCCCGACTAGCGGGGCGGATACGCAGTATTTT. Encoded protein: CASSSPPTSGADTQYF. Complete variable domain (other parts from reference TRBV7-3 and TRBJ2-3): GAGVSQTPSNKVTEKGKYVELRCDPISGHTALYWYRQSLGQGPEFLIYFQGTGAADDSGLPNDRFFAVRPEGSVSTLKIQRTERGDSAVYLCASSSPPTSGADTQYFGPGTRLTVL.

The V gene is TRBV28, the J gene TRBJ1-2, with D possibly TRBD1 on 5 matching bases. Trimming cost V 3 bases and J 7 bases, with 12 bases left between them. The CDR3 has 13 residues. Germline-derived CDR1 and CDR2 are MDHEN and SYDVKM. The CDR3 here is CASSFGGLGGYTF. In DNA, the CDR3 is TGTGCCAGCAGTTTCGGGGGTTTAGGTGGCTACACCTTC.

The V and J genes are TRBV6-5 and TRBJ1-6; 7 nucleotides match TRBD1. The germline V gene encodes CDR1 MNHEY and CDR2 SVGAGI. This CDR3 is 15 amino acids long. Trimming took 6 bases from V and 0 from J; bases not matched to a gene: 2. The CDR3 region is CASRQGGSYNSPLHF. In DNA form, the CDR3 reads TGTGCCAGCAGGCAGGGGGGCTCCTATAATTCACCCCTCCACTTT.

In its sample, this clone was seen a few times. The V call is TRBV25-1, the J call TRBJ1-2; D not resolved. The CDR3 loop spans 14 amino acids. Trimming removed 3 bases at V and 2 bases at J, with 10 bases between. Germline-derived CDR1 and CDR2 are MGHDK and SYGVNS. CDR3 loop: CASSDWVKNYGYTF. The CDR3 region has the DNA TGTGCCAGCAGTGATTGGGTCAAGAACTATGGCTACACCTTC.

This clone was seen only once. This chain uses TRBV7-2 with TRBJ2-7; perhaps TRBD2 as D (5 bases). From germline, CDR1 is SGHTA and CDR2 FQGNSA. Trimming took 5 bases from V and 6 from J, leaving 20 bases between them. The CDR3 has 15 amino acids. CDR3 in amino acids: CASSGSTLGETEQYF. The CDR3 nucleotides read TGTGCCAGCAGCGGGAGTACCTTGGGAGAGACCGAGCAGTACTTC.

This chain connects TRBV5-4 to TRBJ1-6; 7 nucleotides match TRBD1. The V gene's germline CDR1 is SGHNT and CDR2 YYREEE (reference sequence). V lost 2 bases and J lost 5; bases outside the gene matches: 7. The CDR3 runs 16 residues. The CDR3 spells CASSFYRGADNSPLHF. The CDR3 bases are TGTGCCAGCAGCTTCTACAGGGGCGCGGATAATTCACCCCTCCACTTT.

Only a few counts were recorded for this clone. This chain connects TRBV5-1 to TRBJ1-4; D is uncertain. Trimming stripped 0 bases from V and 7 bases from J, with 7 bases between. CDR1 and CDR2 (germline): SGHRS, YFSETQ. This CDR3 has 13 amino acids. The CDR3 DNA follows: TGCGCCAGCAGCTTGGACGTTGCTGAAAAACTGTTTTTT. It encodes CASSLDVAEKLFF.

This chain joins TRBV11-2 and TRBJ2-1; no definite D call. Germline V lookup: CDR1 SGHAT, CDR2 FQNNGV. The germline V and J ends were trimmed by 3 bases and 0 bases, with 15 bases remaining between them. The CDR3 is made up of 17 amino acids. The CDR3 loop is CASSLGRPSLSYNEQFF. The CDR3, as DNA: TGTGCCAGCAGCTTGGGTAGGCCCTCTCTCTCCTACAATGAGCAGTTCTTC.

This clone was recorded once. For the CDR3, the DNA is TGTGCCAGCAGTTTCCCCACCCGGGGAACCTCCTACAATGAGCAGTTCTTC. Translation: CASSFPTRGTSYNEQFF. This chain links TRBV28 with TRBJ2-1, with D possibly being TRBD2 (5 bases). V lost 3 bases, J lost 0 bases, and 15 bases lay in between. Germline CDR1 and CDR2: MDHEN and SYDVKM. The CDR3 spans 17 residues.

J is TRBJ2-2 and V is TRBV4-1; no reliable D call. Per the germline V gene, CDR1 is MGHRA and CDR2 is YSYEKL. V lost 3 bases to trimming and J lost 1 base, with 9 bases between them. This CDR3 has 15 amino acids. Here the CDR3 reads CASSHLGLNTGELFF. The CDR3 DNA is TGCGCCAGCAGCCATCTGGGTTTGAACACCGGGGAGCTGTTTTTT.

This chain connects TRBV4-1 to TRBJ1-3, with TRBD1 matching over 10 bases. CDR1 is MGHRA, CDR2 YSYEKL, per germline. The V segment lost 0 bases and the J segment 4 bases; nucleotides outside the gene matches: 9. This CDR3 has 18 residues. CDR3 sequence: CASSQDLRDRGWGNTIYF. The CDR3, as DNA: TGCGCCAGCAGCCAAGACCTCCGGGACAGGGGTTGGGGAAACACCATATATTTT.

The CDR3 region is CASSPSGSNEQFF. The CDR3 DNA sequence: TGTGCCAGCTCACCAAGCGGGAGTAATGAGCAGTTCTTC. This chain joins TRBV18 and TRBJ2-1; TRBD2 aligns across 8 bases. The germline V gene encodes CDR1 KGHSH and CDR2 LQKENI. The CDR3 runs to 13 residues. V gave up 2 bases and J gave up 7 bases; unmatched junction bases: 1. Looking up the rest from reference TRBV18 and TRBJ2-1 gives the full variable domain: NAGVMQNPRHLVRRRGQEARLRCSPMKGHSHVYWYRQLPEEGLKFMVYLQKENIIDESGMPKERFSAEFPKEGPSILRIQQVVRGDSAAYFCASSPSGSNEQFFGPGTRLTVL.

The chain's CDR3 is CASSLVVTEVYGYTF. CDR3 nucleotides: TGCGCCAGCAGCTTGGTGGTCACAGAAGTGTATGGCTACACCTTC. This chain connects TRBV5-1 to TRBJ1-2; unclear D gene. Germline V gene data show CDR1 as SGHRS and CDR2 as YFSETQ. V was pared by 0 bases and J by 5 bases, with 14 bases between. This CDR3 is built from 15 residues.

This chain joins TRBV11-2 and TRBJ2-2, with 8 nucleotides matching TRBD1. The CDR3 is 15 amino acids. Germline V gene sequence: CDR1 SGHAT, CDR2 FQNNGV. The J segment lost 4 bases and the V segment lost 4 bases, leaving 5 bases of the junction unmatched. The CDR3 DNA reads TGTGCCAGCAGCTCGACAGGGGCTGTCACCGGGGAGCTGTTTTTT. This sequence encodes CASSSTGAVTGELFF.

The J gene is TRBJ1-2, the V gene TRBV19, with D maybe TRBD1 (5 bases). Trimming pared 1 base from V and 3 bases from J, leaving 12 bases between. Germline V gene lookup returns CDR1 LNHDA and CDR2 SQIVND (reference sequence). The CDR3 has 15 amino acids. In nucleotides, the CDR3 is TGTGCCAGTAGTATAGTCCGGGACGCTGACTATGGCTACACCTTC. Amino acids: CASSIVRDADYGYTF.